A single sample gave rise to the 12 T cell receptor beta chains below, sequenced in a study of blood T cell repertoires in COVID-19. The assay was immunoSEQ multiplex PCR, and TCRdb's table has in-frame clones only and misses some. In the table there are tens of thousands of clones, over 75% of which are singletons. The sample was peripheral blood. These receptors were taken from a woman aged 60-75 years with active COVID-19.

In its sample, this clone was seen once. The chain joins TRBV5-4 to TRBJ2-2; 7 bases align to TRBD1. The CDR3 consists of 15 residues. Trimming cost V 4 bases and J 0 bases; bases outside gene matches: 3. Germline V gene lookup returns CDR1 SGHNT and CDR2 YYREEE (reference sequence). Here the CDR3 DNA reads TGTGCCAGCAGCCCGGACAGGACGAACACCGGGGAGCTGTTTTTT. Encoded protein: CASSPDRTNTGELFF.

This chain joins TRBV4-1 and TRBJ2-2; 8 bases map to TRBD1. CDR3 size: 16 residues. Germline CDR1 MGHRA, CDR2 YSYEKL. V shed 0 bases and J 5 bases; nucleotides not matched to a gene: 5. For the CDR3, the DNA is TGCGCCAGCAGCCAAGATCTTAGACAGGGGACCGGGGAGCTGTTTTTT. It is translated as CASSQDLRQGTGELFF.

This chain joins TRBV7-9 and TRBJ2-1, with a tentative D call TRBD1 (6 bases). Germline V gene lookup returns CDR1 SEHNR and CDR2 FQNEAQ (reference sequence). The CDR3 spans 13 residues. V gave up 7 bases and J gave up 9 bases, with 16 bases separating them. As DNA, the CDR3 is TGTGCCAGCAACCGAAGACAGGTTACTGAGCAGTTCTTC. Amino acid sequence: CASNRRQVTEQFF. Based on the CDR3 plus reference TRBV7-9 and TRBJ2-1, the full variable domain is DTGVSQNPRHKITKRGQNVTFRCDPISEHNRLYWYRQTLGQGPEFLTYFQNEAQLEKSRLLSDRFSAERPKGSFSTLEIQRTEQGDSAMYLCASNRRQVTEQFFGPGTRLTVL.

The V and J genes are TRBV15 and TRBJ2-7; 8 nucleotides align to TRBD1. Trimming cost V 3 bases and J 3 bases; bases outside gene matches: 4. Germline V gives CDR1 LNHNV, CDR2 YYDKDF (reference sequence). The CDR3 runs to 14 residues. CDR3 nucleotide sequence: TGTGCCACCAGCAGGGGACAGGTAGACTACGAGCAGTACTTC. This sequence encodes CATSRGQVDYEQYF.

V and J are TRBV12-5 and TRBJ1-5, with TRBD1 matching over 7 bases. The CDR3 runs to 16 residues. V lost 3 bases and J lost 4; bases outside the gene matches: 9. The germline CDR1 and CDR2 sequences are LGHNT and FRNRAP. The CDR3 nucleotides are TGTGCTAGTGGTTTATGGACAGGCCCCACAAATCAGCCCCAGCATTTT. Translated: CASGLWTGPTNQPQHF.

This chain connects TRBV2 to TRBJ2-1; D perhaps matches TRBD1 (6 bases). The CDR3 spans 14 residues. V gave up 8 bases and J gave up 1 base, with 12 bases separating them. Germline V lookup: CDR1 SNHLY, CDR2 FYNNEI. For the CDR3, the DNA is TGTGCCAGCGGGGGCCTTCGGTCCTACAATGAGCAGTTCTTC. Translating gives CASGGLRSYNEQFF.

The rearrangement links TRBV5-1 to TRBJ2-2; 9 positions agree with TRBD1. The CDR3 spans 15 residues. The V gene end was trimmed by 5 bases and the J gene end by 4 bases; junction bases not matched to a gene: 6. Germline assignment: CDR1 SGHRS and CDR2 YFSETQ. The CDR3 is CASRPGTGSTGELFF. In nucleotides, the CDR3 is TGCGCCAGCAGACCCGGGACAGGGTCCACCGGGGAGCTGTTTTTT. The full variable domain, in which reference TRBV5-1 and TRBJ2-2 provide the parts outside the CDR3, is KAGVTQTPRYLIKTRGQQVTLSCSPISGHRSVSWYQQTPGQGLQFLFEYFSETQRNKGNFPGRFSGRQFSNSRSEMNVSTLELGDSALYLCASRPGTGSTGELFFGEGSRLTVL.

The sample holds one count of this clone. CDR3 nucleotide sequence: TGTGCCAGTAGGGGAGATAACACCGGGGAGCTGTTTTTT. The encoded protein is CASRGDNTGELFF. This chain joins TRBV19 and TRBJ2-2; D possibly corresponds to TRBD2 (5 bases). This CDR3 has 13 amino acids. Trimming removed 6 bases from V and 2 bases from J, with 7 bases in between. Germline V gene sequence: CDR1 LNHDA, CDR2 SQIVND (reference sequence).

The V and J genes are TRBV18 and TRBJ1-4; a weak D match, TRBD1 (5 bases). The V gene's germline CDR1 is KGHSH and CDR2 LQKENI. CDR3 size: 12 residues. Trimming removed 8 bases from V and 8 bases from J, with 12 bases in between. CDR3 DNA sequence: TGTGCCAGCAAAGGACACGACGAAAAACTGTTTTTT. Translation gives CASKGHDEKLFF.

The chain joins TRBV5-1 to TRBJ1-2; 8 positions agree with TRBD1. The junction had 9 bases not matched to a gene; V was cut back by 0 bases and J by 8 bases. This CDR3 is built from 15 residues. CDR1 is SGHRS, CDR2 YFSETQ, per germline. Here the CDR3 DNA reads TGCGCCAGCAGCTTGGCCGGACAGGGAACTTGGGGCTACACCTTC. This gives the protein CASSLAGQGTWGYTF.

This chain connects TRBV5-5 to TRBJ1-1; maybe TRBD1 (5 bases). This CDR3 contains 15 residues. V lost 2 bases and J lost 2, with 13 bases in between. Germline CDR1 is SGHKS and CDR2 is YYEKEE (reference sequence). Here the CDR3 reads CASSLTGGQNTEAFF. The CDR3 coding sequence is TGTGCCAGCAGCTTAACTGGCGGACAAAACACTGAAGCTTTCTTT.

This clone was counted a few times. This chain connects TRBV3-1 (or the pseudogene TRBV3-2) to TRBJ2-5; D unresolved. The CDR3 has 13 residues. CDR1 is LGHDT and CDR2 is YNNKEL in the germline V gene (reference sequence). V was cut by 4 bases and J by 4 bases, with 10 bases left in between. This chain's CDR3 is CASSPPNRETQYF. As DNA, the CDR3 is TGTGCCAGCAGCCCGCCGAACAGAGAGACCCAGTACTTC.